This TCR beta chain is drawn from a study of Graves' ophthalmopathy and Graves' hyperthyroidism. Study-wide points: Blood contained most expanded thyroid clonotypes exceeding 0.001 frequency.

Every ophthalmopathy donor presented moderate-to-severe activity, CAS ≥3, NOSPECS ≥4 and duration under 3 months. Researchers turned away patients with other autoimmune diseases, uncontrolled infections, pregnancy or lactation. A volume of 8 to 10 ml of fresh peripheral blood supplied the PBMCs. Amplification of TCR beta CDR3 regions used RNA transcripts. Amplification began with first-round RT-PCR using HTBI primers, then second-round multiplex PCR was performed. Each CDR3 protein gets one entry after TCRdb re-called the multiplex PCR reads with MiXCR. This sample has 350,000 to 400,000 distinct CDR3 sequences, with about a sixth found just once. This CDR3 comprises 18 residues. Looked up from germline, CDR1 is MNHNS and CDR2 is SASEGT. Losses at the gene ends were 4 bases for V and 0 bases for J; bases not matched to a gene: 10. This clonotype was seen ten or more times. Antigen unknown.

This clonotype was obtained from a woman under 30 with Graves' ophthalmopathy. The sequencing sample was made of peripheral blood. This chain joins TRBV6-1 and TRBJ2-5; 11 bases match TRBD2. The CDR3 DNA is TGTGCCAGCAGTGGCCACATAAGGACTAGCGGGTACCAAGAGACCCAGTACTTC. It codes for CASSGHIRTSGYQETQYF.